These 21 T cell receptor beta chains were sequenced from one sample in a study of blood T cell repertoires in COVID-19. Method: immunoSEQ multiplex PCR; TCRdb's copy keeps in-frame clones and lacks some. This sample has more than 55,000 clones, with around 67% found just once. Sequenced input: peripheral blood. These receptors originate from a woman aged 65 to 85 with acute or convalescent COVID-19.

The V gene is TRBV19, the J gene TRBJ1-3; no clear D. The CDR3 covers 16 residues. V was cut by 3 bases and J by 0 bases, with 12 bases left in between. From germline, CDR1 is LNHDA and CDR2 SQIVND (reference sequence). The chain's CDR3 is CASSMRRASSGNTIYF. As DNA, the CDR3 is TGTGCCAGTAGTATGAGGCGGGCGAGCTCTGGAAACACCATATATTTT.

The chain uses TRBV11-2 and TRBJ1-1; 12 bases agree with TRBD1. Germline CDR1 is SGHAT and CDR2 is FQNNGV. The ends lost 1 base at V and 13 bases at J; junction bases unmatched: 7. CDR3 length equals 14 residues. The chain's CDR3 is CASSLGGTGGFVFF. DNA for the CDR3: TGTGCCAGCAGCTTAGGCGGGACAGGGGGCTTCGTTTTCTTT.

The V and J genes are TRBV5-5 and TRBJ2-5, with 8 bases matching TRBD1. Looked up from germline, CDR1 is SGHKS and CDR2 is YYEKEE (reference sequence). The J segment lost 1 base and the V segment lost 2 bases, leaving 1 base of the junction unmatched. This CDR3 region has 14 residues. The CDR3 sequence is CASSFGTGQETQYF. The CDR3 DNA sequence: TGTGCCAGCAGCTTTGGGACAGGCCAAGAGACCCAGTACTTC. The whole variable domain, remainder taken from reference TRBV5-5 and TRBJ2-5, is DAGVTQSPTHLIKTRGQQVTLRCSPISGHKSVSWYQQVLGQGPQFIFQYYEKEERGRGNFPDRFSARQFPNYSSELNVNALLLGDSALYLCASSFGTGQETQYFGPGTRLLVL.

The V call is TRBV7-2, the J call TRBJ1-5, with a weak D call TRBD1 (6 bases). CDR3 size: 16 residues. Germline V gene lookup returns CDR1 SGHTA and CDR2 FQGNSA. V lost 2 bases and J 4 bases, leaving 15 bases between the germline ends. CDR3 DNA sequence: TGTGCCAGCAGCTTAAATGCGGGGGGCTTAAATCAGCCCCAGCATTTT. This translates into CASSLNAGGLNQPQHF.

The chain is built from TRBV5-1 and TRBJ1-1; D may be TRBD1 (6 bases). This CDR3 spans 16 amino acids. Germline V CDR1 and CDR2: SGHRS, YFSETQ. V shed 2 bases and J shed 5 bases, with 19 bases lying between them. The CDR3 DNA reads TGCGCCAGCAGCTTCATGCAGGGGACATACCTTACTGAAGCTTTCTTT. Translated: CASSFMQGTYLTEAFF.

The rearrangement uses TRBV5-1 and TRBJ1-3, with 9 nucleotides matching TRBD1. V shed 2 bases, J shed 0 bases, and the junction held 6 bases outside the gene matches. Germline V gene sequence: CDR1 SGHRS, CDR2 YFSETQ. This CDR3 is 17 amino acids long. In DNA, the CDR3 is TGCGCCAGCAGCTTTTATGGACAGGGGACCTCTGGAAACACCATATATTTT. Translated, it gives CASSFYGQGTSGNTIYF.

The chain combines TRBV3-1 (or the pseudogene TRBV3-2) with TRBJ2-3, with a tentative D call TRBD2 (6 bases). The CDR3 runs 15 residues. Between the trimmed V and J ends, which lost 0 bases and 13 bases, there was a span of 20 bases. Germline V gene data show CDR1 as LGHDT and CDR2 as YNNKEL (reference sequence). CDR3 sequence (DNA): TGTGCCAGCAGCCAAGATGGGGGACTCCGGGATTTTGAGTATTTT. Encoded protein: CASSQDGGLRDFEYF.

The chain has TRBV19 and TRBJ1-2, with D possibly matching TRBD1 (6 bases). V lost 7 bases to trimming and J lost 5 bases, with 26 bases between them. CDR1 and CDR2 (germline): LNHDA, SQIVND (reference sequence). The CDR3 spans 17 residues. CDR3 sequence reads: CASTLTVWGRGSYGYTF. Written as DNA, the CDR3 is TGTGCCAGTACTCTCACTGTCTGGGGCAGGGGATCTTATGGCTACACCTTC.

In DNA form, the CDR3 reads TGTGCCAGCAGCCAAGCCTTTCGGTGGGCCACTGAAGCTTTCTTT. Protein: CASSQAFRWATEAFF. The chain couples TRBV14 to TRBJ1-1; D not certain. The germline V gene has CDR1 SGHDN and CDR2 FVKESK. The CDR3 totals 15 residues. Deletions cut 1 base from V and 4 bases from J, with 13 bases between.

The table lists this clone with a few counts. The J gene is TRBJ1-6, the V gene TRBV6-5; 7 nucleotides align to TRBD1. V gave up 4 bases and J gave up 4 bases; unmatched junction bases: 4. Germline values: CDR1 MNHEY, CDR2 SVGAGI. This CDR3 region has 15 residues. As DNA, the CDR3 is TGTGCCAGCAGTTCACCGACAGGGTATAATTCACCCCTCCACTTT. The encoded protein is CASSSPTGYNSPLHF.

This clone was picked up one time. The gene calls are TRBV19 and TRBJ1-2, with TRBD1 identical over 7 bases. The CDR3 totals 14 residues. In germline, CDR1 is LNHDA, CDR2 SQIVND (reference sequence). J lost 3 bases, V lost 3 bases, and 4 bases had no gene match. The CDR3 DNA sequence: TGTGCCAGTAGTATTGTTGGGACAGACTATGGCTACACCTTC. Translated: CASSIVGTDYGYTF.

CDR3: CASSQTGTSNQPQHF. CDR3 coding DNA: TGTGCCAGCAGCCAGACAGGGACGAGCAATCAGCCCCAGCATTTT. V usage is TRBV6-6 and J usage is TRBJ1-5; 7 bases line up with TRBD1. CDR3 length: 15 residues. Germline assignment: CDR1 MNHNY and CDR2 SVGAGI (reference sequence). V lost 6 bases and J lost 1; bases outside the gene matches: 6.

The V call is TRBV6-5, the J call TRBJ1-2; 7 bases are shared with TRBD1. V was pared by 8 bases and J by 8 bases, with 8 bases of the junction left unmatched. This CDR3 spans 12 amino acids. Germline V CDR1 and CDR2: MNHEY, SVGAGI. CDR3 bases: TGTGCCAGCCACCAGGGGGTGGGAGGCTACACCTTC. Translation: CASHQGVGGYTF.

This sequence joins TRBV13 and TRBJ1-3; 9 nucleotides agree with TRBD1. The V and J ends lost 5 bases and 4 bases, in that order; junction bases with no gene match: 21. The CDR3 consists of 20 residues. Per germline, CDR1 PRHDT and CDR2 FYEKMQ (reference sequence). This CDR3 is CASSDRRGQGGASFGNTIYF. CDR3 in DNA: TGTGCCAGCAGCGACCGGAGGGGACAGGGAGGGGCATCCTTCGGAAACACCATATATTTT.

On this clone itself: This sample also contains other DNA sequences that code for the same CDR3. The CDR3 DNA reads as TGTGCCATCAGTGAATCCTCCCTTTCGCGGGGGCGGGGGGGAAATGAGCAGTTCTTC. This encodes CAISESSLSRGRGGNEQFF. This chain uses TRBV10-3 with TRBJ2-1; 9 bases match TRBD2. Germline V lookup: CDR1 ENHRY, CDR2 SYGVKD. The CDR3 runs 19 residues. V gave up 3 bases and J gave up 7 bases; unmatched junction bases: 19.

The rearrangement links TRBV18 to TRBJ1-1; a weak D match, TRBD1 (6 bases). The CDR3 runs to 14 residues. Germline V gene sequence: CDR1 KGHSH, CDR2 LQKENI. The V and J ends lost 4 bases and 4 bases respectively, with 13 bases between them. CDR3 protein: CASSRQAFGTEAFF. The DNA for the CDR3 is TGTGCCAGCTCACGACAGGCCTTTGGCACTGAAGCTTTCTTT.

The table lists this clone with a few counts. The chain employs TRBV6-5 and TRBJ1-6, with D tentatively TRBD1 (6 bases). V was clipped by 5 bases and J by 9 bases, with 14 bases between them. The CDR3 covers 14 residues. CDR1 MNHEY and CDR2 SVGAGI come from the germline V gene. Written as DNA, the CDR3 is TGTGCCAGCAGTAGACAGGAGACCGGTTCACCCCTCCACTTT. This sequence encodes CASSRQETGSPLHF.

The genes are TRBV7-9 and TRBJ2-1; D possibly corresponds to TRBD2 (5 bases). Germline CDR1 reads SEHNR; CDR2 reads FQNEAQ (reference sequence). CDR3 length equals 17 residues. The ends were cut back, 0 bases at V and 7 bases at J, with 19 bases in the middle. CDR3 in amino acids: CASSLAGARLGVNEQFF. As DNA, the CDR3 is TGTGCCAGCAGCTTAGCGGGCGCCCGGTTGGGAGTTAATGAGCAGTTCTTC.

V gene TRBV6-5 combines with J gene TRBJ2-7; TRBD2 is a possible D gene (6 bases). The CDR3 sequence is 13 residues long. The germline CDR1 and CDR2 sequences are MNHEY and SVGAGI. Trimming took off 3 bases at V and 2 bases at J, with 8 bases between the two ends. Here the CDR3 DNA reads TGTGCCAGCAGTTATGCTAGCGCCTACGAGCAGTACGTC. Protein sequence: CASSYASAYEQYV.

There are a few counts of this clone. V is TRBV7-2 and J is TRBJ1-5; 7 nucleotides match TRBD1. V gave up 5 bases and J gave up 2 bases; unmatched junction bases: 9. Germline CDR1 reads SGHTA; CDR2 reads FQGNSA. CDR3 length: 16 residues. The CDR3 bases are TGTGCCAGCAGCCCTACCTGGACAGGCCGCAATCAGCCCCAGCATTTT. It yields the protein CASSPTWTGRNQPQHF.

The rearrangement links TRBV9 to TRBJ2-7; D is unclear. This CDR3 is built from 15 residues. The V end was cut by 0 bases, the J end by 0 bases, with 10 bases between. Germline CDR1 is SGDLS and CDR2 is YYNGEE. The CDR3: CASSVAPHSSYEQYF. CDR3 coding DNA: TGTGCCAGCAGCGTAGCTCCCCACAGCTCCTACGAGCAGTACTTC.